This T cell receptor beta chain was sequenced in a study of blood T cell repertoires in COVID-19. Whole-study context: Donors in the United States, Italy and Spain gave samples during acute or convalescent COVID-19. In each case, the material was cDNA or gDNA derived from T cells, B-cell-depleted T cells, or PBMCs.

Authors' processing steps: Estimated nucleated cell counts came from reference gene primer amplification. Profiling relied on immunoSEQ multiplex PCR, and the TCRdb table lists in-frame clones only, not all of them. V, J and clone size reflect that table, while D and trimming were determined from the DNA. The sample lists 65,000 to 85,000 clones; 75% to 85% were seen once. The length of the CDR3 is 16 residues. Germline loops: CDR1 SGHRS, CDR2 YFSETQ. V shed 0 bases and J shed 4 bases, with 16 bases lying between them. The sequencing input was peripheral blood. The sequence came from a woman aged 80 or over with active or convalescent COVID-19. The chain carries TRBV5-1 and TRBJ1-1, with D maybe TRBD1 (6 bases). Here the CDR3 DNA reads TGCGCCAGCAGCTTGGCCACTACAGGGTATTTCACTGAAGCTTTCTTT. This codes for CASSLATTGYFTEAFF.